The text below deals with one TCR beta chain. Its antigen is currently unknown. cDNA libraries for TCR beta contained unique molecular identifiers. One entry per CDR3 protein, called by TCRdb with MiXCR from the PCR reads. Here the sample spans approximately 660,000 distinct CDR3 sequences, 55% to 60% being singletons. This CDR3 is built from 14 residues. In germline, CDR1 is LGHNA, CDR2 YSLEER. Deletions cut 0 bases from V and 4 bases from J, with 7 bases between. These data come from a study of post-analysis software for immune sequencing data. Study-wide results and caveats: Patients showed TRBV5-6, TRBV5-1 and TRBV20-1 among a few TRBV segments more frequent than in controls.

The sample taken for sequencing was blood. This TCR was sampled from a girl aged 2 to 9 with multiple sclerosis. The chain couples TRBV4-3 to TRBJ1-5; no definite D call. CDR3 DNA: TGCGCCAGCAGCCAAGATTATGGGAATCAGCCCCAGCATTTT. This sequence encodes CASSQDYGNQPQHF.